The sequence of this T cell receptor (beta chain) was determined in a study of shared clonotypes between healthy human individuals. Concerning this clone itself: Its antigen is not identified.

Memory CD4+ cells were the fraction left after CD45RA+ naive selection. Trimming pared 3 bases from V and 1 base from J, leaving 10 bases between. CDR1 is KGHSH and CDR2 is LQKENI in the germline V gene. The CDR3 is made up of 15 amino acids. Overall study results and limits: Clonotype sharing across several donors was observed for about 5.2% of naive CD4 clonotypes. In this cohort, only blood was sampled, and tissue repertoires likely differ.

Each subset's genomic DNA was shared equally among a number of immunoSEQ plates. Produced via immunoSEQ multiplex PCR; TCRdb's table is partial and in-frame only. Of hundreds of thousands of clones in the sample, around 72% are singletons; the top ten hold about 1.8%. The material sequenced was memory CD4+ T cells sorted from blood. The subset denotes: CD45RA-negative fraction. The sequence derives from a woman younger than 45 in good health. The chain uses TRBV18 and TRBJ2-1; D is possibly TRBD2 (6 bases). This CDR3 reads CASSPGGPSYNEQFF. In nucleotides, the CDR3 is TGTGCCAGCTCACCCGGGGGACCTTCCTACAATGAGCAGTTCTTC.